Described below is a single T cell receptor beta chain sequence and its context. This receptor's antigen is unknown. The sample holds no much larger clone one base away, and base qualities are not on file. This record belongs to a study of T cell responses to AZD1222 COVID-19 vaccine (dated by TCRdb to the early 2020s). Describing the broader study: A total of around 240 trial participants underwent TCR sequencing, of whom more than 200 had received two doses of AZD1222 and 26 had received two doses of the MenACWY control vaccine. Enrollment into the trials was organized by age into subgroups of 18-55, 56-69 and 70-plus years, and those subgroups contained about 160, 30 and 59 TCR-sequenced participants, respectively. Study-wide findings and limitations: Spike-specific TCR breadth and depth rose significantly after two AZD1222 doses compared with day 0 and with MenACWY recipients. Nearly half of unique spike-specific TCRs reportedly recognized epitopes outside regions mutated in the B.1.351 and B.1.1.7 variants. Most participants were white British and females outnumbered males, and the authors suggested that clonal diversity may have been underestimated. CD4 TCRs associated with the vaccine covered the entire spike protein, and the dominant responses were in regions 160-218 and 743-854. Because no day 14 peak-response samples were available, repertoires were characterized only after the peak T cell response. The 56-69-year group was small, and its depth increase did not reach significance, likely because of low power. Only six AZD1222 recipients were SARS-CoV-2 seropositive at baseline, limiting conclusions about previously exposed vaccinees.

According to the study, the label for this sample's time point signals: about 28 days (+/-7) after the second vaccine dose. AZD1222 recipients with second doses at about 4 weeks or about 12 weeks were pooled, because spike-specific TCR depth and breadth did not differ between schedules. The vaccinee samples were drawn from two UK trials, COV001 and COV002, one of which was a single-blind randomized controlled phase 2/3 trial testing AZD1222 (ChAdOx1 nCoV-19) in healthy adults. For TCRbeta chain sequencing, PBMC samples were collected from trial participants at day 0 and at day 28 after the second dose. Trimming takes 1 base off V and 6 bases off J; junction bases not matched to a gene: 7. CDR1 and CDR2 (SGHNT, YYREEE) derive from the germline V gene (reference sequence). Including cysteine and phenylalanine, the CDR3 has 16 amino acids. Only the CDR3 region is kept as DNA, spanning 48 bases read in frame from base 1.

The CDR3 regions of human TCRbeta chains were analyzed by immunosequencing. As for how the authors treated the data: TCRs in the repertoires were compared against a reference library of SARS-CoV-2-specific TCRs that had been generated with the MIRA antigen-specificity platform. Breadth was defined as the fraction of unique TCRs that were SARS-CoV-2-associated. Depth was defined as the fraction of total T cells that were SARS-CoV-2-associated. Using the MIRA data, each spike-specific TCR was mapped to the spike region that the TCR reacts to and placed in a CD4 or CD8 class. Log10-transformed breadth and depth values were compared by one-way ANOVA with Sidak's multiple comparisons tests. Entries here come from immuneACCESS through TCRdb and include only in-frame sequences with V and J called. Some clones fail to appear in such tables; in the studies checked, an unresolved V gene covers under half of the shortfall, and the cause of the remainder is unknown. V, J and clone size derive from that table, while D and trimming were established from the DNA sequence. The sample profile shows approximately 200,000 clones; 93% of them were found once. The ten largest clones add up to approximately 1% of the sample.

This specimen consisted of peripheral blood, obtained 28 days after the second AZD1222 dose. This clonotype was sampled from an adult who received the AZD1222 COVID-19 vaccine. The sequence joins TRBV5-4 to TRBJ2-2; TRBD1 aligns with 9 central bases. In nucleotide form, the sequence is TGTGCCAGCAGCTTGCCGGGACAGGGAAAGGCCGGGGAGCTGTTTTTT. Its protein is CASSLPGQGKAGELFF.